This TCR beta chain was identified during a study of shared clonotypes between healthy human individuals. Whole-study results and caveats: An anticipated effect of sequencing depth on clonotype sharing among donors was recognized. Estimated richness values were generally larger in naive subsets than in memory subsets.

The data were produced by immunoSEQ multiplex PCR, yet TCRdb's version contains in-frame clones alone and is incomplete. The sample yields about 2.2 million clones, approximately 92% seen once. CDR1 is SGDLS and CDR2 is YYNGEE in the germline V gene. This CDR3 is 16 amino acids long. With 3 bases clipped from V and 4 bases from J, the junction kept 11 bases outside the gene matches. Naive CD8 cells lacked CD45RO and underwent positive selection for CCR7, leaving out terminally differentiated effector memory CD45RA+ cells. This clone was recorded once. Its antigen is not identified. The sequenced material came from naive CD8+ T cells from PBMCs. This TCR was sampled from a man aged 18 to 30 in good health. Some clones in this sample may be carry-over from other donors' samples. This chain links TRBV9 with TRBJ2-7; TRBD2 matches at 9 bases. This chain's CDR3 is CASSGQREASWYEQYF. The CDR3, as DNA: TGTGCCAGCAGCGGGCAGCGGGAGGCCTCCTGGTACGAGCAGTACTTC.